This T cell receptor beta chain derives from a study of molecular identifiers for immune sequencing clone quantification. The CDR3 consists of 15 residues. CDR1 and CDR2 (germline): SGHRS, YFSETQ. Of note for this clonotype: The junction and the germline gene differ at one end; a read error may be behind it.

Methods described previously were used for bulk TCR libraries, and listed TCR primers were applied. TCRdb re-called the PCR reads with MiXCR, one entry per CDR3 protein. The sample includes about 510,000 distinct CDR3 sequences, roughly 26% seen only once; the top ten take under 0.8%. The source is a human donor in good health. Some libraries in this study had Jurkat cell RNA spiked in. The chain combines TRBV5-1 with TRBJ2-7, with 10 bases aligning to TRBD2. Sequencing was performed on naive CD8+ T cells from blood, with Jurkat cell RNA spiked in. Subset: FACS-sorted CD8+CD4-CCR7+CD45RA+ naive T cells. CDR3 residues: CTSSYSLAGDYEQYF. The CDR3, as DNA: TGCACCAGCAGCTACAGCCTAGCGGGGGACTACGAGCAGTACTTC.